Shown below are 4 T cell receptor beta chains from a single sample sequenced in a study of cytomegalovirus exposure and HLA in healthy donors listed by TCRdb under 2017. Libraries were made using the immunoSEQ multiplex PCR assay. A mixture of 60 forward primers for TCR Vbeta segments and 13 reverse primers for TCR Jbeta segments was used in the multiplex PCR. TCRdb obtained this table from immuneACCESS and retained in-frame rearrangements with V and J assigned. These tables miss some clones; where compared with another copy, unresolved V genes account for less than half of the shortfall, and the remainder is unexplained. For this sample the table gives under 150,000 clones, of which over 65% were detected only once. The biggest ten clones account for 2.5% to 3.5% of the sample. Sequencing was performed on PBMCs. Receptors originate from a man aged 40-49 years in good health and CMV-seropositive.

This chain uses TRBV5-1 with TRBJ1-4, with D uncertain. Germline lookup yields CDR1 SGHRS and CDR2 YFSETQ. The CDR3 spans 15 residues. V lost 0 bases to trimming and J lost 8 bases, with 14 bases between them. CDR3 sequence (DNA): TGCGCCAGCAGCTTGGCCGGAGGTTTAGGGGAAAAACTGTTTTTT. This encodes CASSLAGGLGEKLFF.

The V gene is TRBV6-5, the J gene TRBJ1-1; 9 bases fit TRBD1. Germline V gives CDR1 MNHEY, CDR2 SVGAGI. The CDR3 is made up of 13 amino acids. After removal of 7 bases from V and 11 bases from J, the junction contained 11 bases not matched to a gene. The CDR3 here is CASNHGGDREAFF. The CDR3 coding sequence is TGTGCCAGCAACCACGGGGGGGACAGGGAGGCTTTCTTT.

The chain combines TRBV5-4 with TRBJ2-3; possibly TRBD1 for D (6 bases). The V gene lost 2 bases and the J gene lost 4 bases, with 8 bases spanning the gap. CDR1 is SGHNT and CDR2 is YYREEE in the germline V gene (reference sequence). The CDR3 spans 13 residues. CDR3 in amino acids: CASSFTGPDTQYF. The CDR3 nucleotides are TGTGCCAGCAGCTTCACAGGGCCAGATACGCAGTATTTT. The full variable domain, its missing parts supplied by reference TRBV5-4 and TRBJ2-3, is ETGVTQSPTHLIKTRGQQVTLRCSSQSGHNTVSWYQQALGQGPQFIFQYYREEENGRGNFPPRFSGLQFPNYSSELNVNALELDDSALYLCASSFTGPDTQYFGPGTRLTVL.

This CDR3 reads CASSLTRATGLPSNEQFF. CDR3 in DNA: TGTGCCAGCAGCTTAACCCGTGCAACAGGACTACCGAGCAATGAGCAGTTCTTC. V is TRBV7-3 and J is TRBJ2-1, with D tentatively TRBD2 (6 bases). V lost 0 bases and J lost 6, with 21 bases in between. The CDR3 consists of 18 residues. Germline-derived CDR1 and CDR2 are SGHTA and FQGTGA.